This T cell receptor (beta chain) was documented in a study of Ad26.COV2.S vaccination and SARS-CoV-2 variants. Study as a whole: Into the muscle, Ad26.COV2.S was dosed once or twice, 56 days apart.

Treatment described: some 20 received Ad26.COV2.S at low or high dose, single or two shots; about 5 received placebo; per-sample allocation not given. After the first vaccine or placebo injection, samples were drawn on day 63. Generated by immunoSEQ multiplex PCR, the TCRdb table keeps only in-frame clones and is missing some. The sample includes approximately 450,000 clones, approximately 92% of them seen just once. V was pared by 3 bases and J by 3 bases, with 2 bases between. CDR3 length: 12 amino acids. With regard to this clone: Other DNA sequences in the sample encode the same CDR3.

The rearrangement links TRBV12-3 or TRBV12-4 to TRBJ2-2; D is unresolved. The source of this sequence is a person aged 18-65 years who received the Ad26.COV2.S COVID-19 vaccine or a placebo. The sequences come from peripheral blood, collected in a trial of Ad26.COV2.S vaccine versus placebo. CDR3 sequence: CASSFYTGELFF. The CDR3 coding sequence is TGTGCCAGCAGTTTCTACACCGGGGAGCTGTTTTTT.